Below are 18 T cell receptor beta chains sequenced from a single sample in a study of T cell changes during pregnancy in multiple sclerosis (dated 2019 in TCRdb). Library prep was done by the immunoSEQ multiplex PCR assay. TCRdb took this table from immuneACCESS and kept in-frame rearrangements with V and J called. Such tables lack part of the clones; where checked against another copy, unresolved V genes explain under half of the gap, and the rest is unexplained. Here the sample has under 95,000 clones; roughly 89% occur a single time. Around 1.7% of the sample is in the top ten clones. This sample comprised peripheral blood, obtained after pregnancy. The receptors stem from a female donor in good health, enrolled as a control in a pregnancy study.

This rearrangement joins TRBV7-2 to TRBJ1-1; D is perhaps TRBD1 (6 bases). Deletions cut 2 bases from V and 0 bases from J, with 22 bases between. CDR3 length: 19 amino acids. The germline gives CDR1 SGHTA, CDR2 FQGNSA. This CDR3 is CASSLRDTTHRRMNTEAFF. DNA for the CDR3: TGTGCCAGCAGCTTAAGGGACACTACCCACAGGAGGATGAACACTGAAGCTTTCTTT.

The chain employs TRBV5-4 and TRBJ1-4, with 8 bases that match TRBD1. In germline, CDR1 is SGHNT, CDR2 YYREEE (reference sequence). With 4 bases clipped from V and 5 bases from J, the junction kept 10 bases outside the gene matches. The CDR3 length is 16 residues. In nucleotides, the CDR3 is TGTGCCAGCAGCCTCGGGCAGGGGGCGGCAAATGAAAAACTGTTTTTT. Encoded protein: CASSLGQGAANEKLFF.

J is TRBJ2-1 and V is TRBV25-1; 8 bases line up with TRBD1. Trimming took 5 bases from V and 0 from J; bases not matched to a gene: 12. This CDR3 has 18 amino acids. CDR1 MGHDK and CDR2 SYGVNS come from the germline V gene. CDR3 DNA: TGTGCCAGCAGTTCAACTCCCCGACAGGGGAGCTCCTACAATGAGCAGTTCTTC. Translation gives CASSSTPRQGSSYNEQFF. The variable domain in full, with the rest retrieved from reference TRBV25-1 and TRBJ2-1, is EADIYQTPRYLVIGTGKKITLECSQTMGHDKMYWYQQDPGMELHLIHYSYGVNSTEKGDLSSESTVSRIRTEHFPLTLESARPSHTSQYLCASSSTPRQGSSYNEQFFGPGTRLTVL.

This rearrangement joins TRBV4-3 to TRBJ2-7; 8 bases agree with TRBD1. The CDR3 is 13 amino acids. Germline loops: CDR1 LGHNA, CDR2 YSLEER. Germline trimming cut 0 bases from V and 12 bases from J; bases unmatched to any gene: 7. The DNA for the CDR3 is TGCGCCAGCAGCCAAGAAAAGGACAGGGTACGGTACTTC. Translating it yields CASSQEKDRVRYF.

The rearrangement uses TRBV7-2 and TRBJ1-1; 7 bases are a match to TRBD1. Germline CDR1 is SGHTA and CDR2 is FQGNSA. The CDR3 has 16 amino acids. Trimming took 4 bases from V and 0 from J; bases not matched to a gene: 8. DNA of the CDR3: TGTGCCAGCAGCTCACAACCAGGGGGGATGAACACTGAAGCTTTCTTT. It yields the protein CASSSQPGGMNTEAFF. The full variable domain, completed using reference TRBV7-2 and TRBJ1-1, is GAGVSQSPSNKVTEKGKDVELRCDPISGHTALYWYRQSLGQGLEFLIYFQGNSAPDKSGLPSDRFSAERTGGSVSTLTIQRTQQEDSAVYLCASSSQPGGMNTEAFFGQGTRLTVV.

The chain joins TRBV9 to TRBJ2-1; 8 bases match TRBD1. V was clipped by 0 bases and J by 4 bases; unmatched bases: 6. There are 16 residues in the CDR3. The germline CDR1 and CDR2 sequences are SGDLS and YYNGEE. CDR3: CASSVAQGAAYNEQFF. In DNA, the CDR3 is TGTGCCAGCAGCGTAGCTCAGGGGGCGGCGTACAATGAGCAGTTCTTC.

V gene TRBV11-2 combines with J gene TRBJ2-7; D unresolved. The CDR3 length is 11 residues. CDR1 is SGHAT and CDR2 is FQNNGV in the germline V gene. V lost 1 base and J lost 5, with 3 bases in between. As DNA, the CDR3 is TGTGCCAGCAGCTTAGCTGACGAGCAGTACTTC. Translated, it gives CASSLADEQYF. Full variable domain (outside the CDR3, taken from reference TRBV11-2 and TRBJ2-7): EAGVAQSPRYKIIEKRQSVAFWCNPISGHATLYWYQQILGQGPKLLIQFQNNGVVDDSQLPKDRFSAERLKGVDSTLKIQPAKLEDSAVYLCASSLADEQYFGPGTRLTVT.

The chain is built from TRBV7-6 and TRBJ2-5; 10 nucleotides match TRBD2. V was pared by 5 bases and J by 6 bases, with 9 bases of the junction left unmatched. This CDR3 has 15 residues. Germline CDR1 SGHVS, CDR2 FNYEAQ. The CDR3: CASSKGRTSGQTQYF. The CDR3 DNA reads as TGTGCCAGCAGCAAAGGGCGGACTAGCGGACAGACCCAGTACTTC.

V usage is TRBV9 and J usage is TRBJ1-2, with a possible D match to TRBD1 (5 bases). The CDR3 spans 15 residues. V lost 4 bases and J 3 bases, leaving 16 bases between the germline ends. In germline, CDR1 is SGDLS, CDR2 YYNGEE. The DNA of the CDR3 is TGTGCCAGCAGCCCCCACCCACAGGCAGACTATGGCTACACCTTC. This sequence encodes CASSPHPQADYGYTF.

This clone was counted a single time. The rearrangement links TRBV7-3 to TRBJ1-2; D is uncertain. The V and J ends lost 5 bases and 0 bases respectively, with 7 bases between them. There are 13 residues in the CDR3. Looked up from germline, CDR1 is SGHTA and CDR2 is FQGTGA. Here the CDR3 reads CASSLTPNYGYTF. CDR3 bases: TGTGCCAGCAGCCTTACACCTAACTATGGCTACACCTTC.

The chain couples TRBV9 to TRBJ2-3; TRBD2 matches 8 bases. Germline loops: CDR1 SGDLS, CDR2 YYNGEE. This CDR3 region has 15 residues. Losses at the gene ends were 0 bases for V and 1 base for J; bases not matched to a gene: 1. CDR3 nucleotides: TGTGCCAGCAGCGTAGCGGGGGGGGGCACAGATACGCAGTATTTT. As protein: CASSVAGGGTDTQYF.

The chain joins TRBV2 to TRBJ2-7; D possibly corresponds to TRBD2 (6 bases). V was pared by 6 bases and J by 3 bases, with 12 bases between. The germline V gene has CDR1 SNHLY and CDR2 FYNNEI. The CDR3 contains 13 residues. Here the CDR3 DNA reads TGTGCCAGCAGCGCCGGGACTCGCTACGAGCAGTACTTC. Amino acid sequence: CASSAGTRYEQYF.

For the CDR3, the DNA is TGTGCCAGCAGCGAGTACCGGGGCACCATATATTTT. It translates to CASSEYRGTIYF. The chain has TRBV9 and TRBJ1-3; D uncertain. Germline V CDR1 and CDR2: SGDLS, YYNGEE. CDR3 size: 12 residues. V lost 3 bases to trimming and J lost 9 bases, with 10 bases between them.

Only one count was recorded for this clone. The genes are TRBV11-2 and TRBJ1-4; D perhaps matches TRBD1 (5 bases). This CDR3 spans 14 amino acids. Germline V gene lookup returns CDR1 SGHAT and CDR2 FQNNGV. V lost 5 bases to trimming and J lost 8 bases, with 15 bases between them. In DNA, the CDR3 is TGTGCCAGCAGCGCTGGGCGGGGGGACGAAAAACTGTTTTTT. Amino acids: CASSAGRGDEKLFF.

The CDR3 is CASSLETQGSVGYTF. In DNA, the CDR3 is TGTGCCAGCAGCTTAGAAACACAGGGGTCGGTGGGCTACACCTTC. This sequence joins TRBV7-8 and TRBJ1-2, with 7 nucleotides matching TRBD1. Germline V lookup: CDR1 SGHVS, CDR2 FQNEAQ. V was clipped by 1 base and J by 8 bases; unmatched bases: 10. This CDR3 comprises 15 residues.

The chain joins TRBV28 to TRBJ1-3; D possibly corresponds to TRBD1 (5 bases). Germline V gene data show CDR1 as MDHEN and CDR2 as SYDVKM. This CDR3 comprises 15 residues. Trimming left V 5 bases short and J 0 bases short, with 11 bases between. CDR3 loop: CASSSGGSSGNTIYF. The DNA for the CDR3 is TGTGCCAGCAGTAGCGGGGGAAGCTCTGGAAACACCATATATTTT.

J is TRBJ2-6 and V is TRBV4-1; D call uncertain. The CDR3 extends over 15 amino acids. Germline V gene lookup returns CDR1 MGHRA and CDR2 YSYEKL. Trimming left V 5 bases short and J 3 bases short, with 11 bases between. The CDR3 DNA reads as TGCGCCAGCAGCACTCGGGTAGGTGGGGCCAACGTCCTGACTTTC. This codes for CASSTRVGGANVLTF.

This clone was picked up a small number of times. This same CDR3 is encoded by further DNA sequences in the sample. V and J are TRBV9 and TRBJ1-1; D not certain. This CDR3 has 13 residues. Germline-derived CDR1 and CDR2 are SGDLS and YYNGEE. Trimming took off 0 bases at V and 1 base at J, with 4 bases between the two ends. The CDR3 nucleotides are TGTGCCAGCAGCGTAGCGGGGAACACTGAAGCTTTCTTT. Protein sequence: CASSVAGNTEAFF.